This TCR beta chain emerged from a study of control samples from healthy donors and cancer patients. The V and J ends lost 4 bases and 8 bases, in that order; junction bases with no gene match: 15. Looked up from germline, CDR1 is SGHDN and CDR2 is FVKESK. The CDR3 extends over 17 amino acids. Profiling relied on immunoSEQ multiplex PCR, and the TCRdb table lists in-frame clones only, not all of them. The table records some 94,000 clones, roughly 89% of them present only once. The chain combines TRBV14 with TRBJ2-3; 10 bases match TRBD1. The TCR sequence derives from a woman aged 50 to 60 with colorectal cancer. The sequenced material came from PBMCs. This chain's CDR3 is CASSLDGTGVPQATQYF. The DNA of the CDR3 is TGTGCCAGCAGCCTTGACGGGACAGGGGTCCCCCAGGCTACGCAGTATTTT.